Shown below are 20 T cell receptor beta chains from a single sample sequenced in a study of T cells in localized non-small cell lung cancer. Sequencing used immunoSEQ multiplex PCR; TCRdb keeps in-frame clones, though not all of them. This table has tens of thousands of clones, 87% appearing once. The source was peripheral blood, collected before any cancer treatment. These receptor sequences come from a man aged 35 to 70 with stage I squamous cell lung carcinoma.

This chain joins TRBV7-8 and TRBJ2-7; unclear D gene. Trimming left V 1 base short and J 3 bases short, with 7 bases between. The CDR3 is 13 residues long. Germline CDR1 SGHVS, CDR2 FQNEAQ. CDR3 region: CASSLGRIYEQYF. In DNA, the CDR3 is TGTGCCAGCAGCTTAGGGCGGATCTACGAGCAGTACTTC.

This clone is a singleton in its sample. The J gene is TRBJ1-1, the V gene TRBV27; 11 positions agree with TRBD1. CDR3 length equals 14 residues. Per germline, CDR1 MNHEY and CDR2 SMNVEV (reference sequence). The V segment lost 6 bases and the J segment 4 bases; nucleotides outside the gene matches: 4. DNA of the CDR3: TGTGCCAGCAGCCAAGGGACAGGGGGCACTGAAGCTTTCTTT. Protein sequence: CASSQGTGGTEAFF.

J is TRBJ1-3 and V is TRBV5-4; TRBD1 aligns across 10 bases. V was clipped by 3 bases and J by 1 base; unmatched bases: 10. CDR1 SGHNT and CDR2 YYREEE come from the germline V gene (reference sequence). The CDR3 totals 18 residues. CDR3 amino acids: CASSSKSSGQGSGNTIYF. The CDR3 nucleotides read TGTGCCAGCAGCTCTAAATCCTCGGGACAGGGGTCTGGAAACACCATATATTTT.

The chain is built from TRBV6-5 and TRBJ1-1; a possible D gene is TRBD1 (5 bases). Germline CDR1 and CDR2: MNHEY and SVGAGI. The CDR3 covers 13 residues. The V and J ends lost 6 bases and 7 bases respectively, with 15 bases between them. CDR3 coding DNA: TGTGCCAGCAGCCCCGTCGGGGGTGGTGAAGCTTTCTTT. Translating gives CASSPVGGGEAFF.

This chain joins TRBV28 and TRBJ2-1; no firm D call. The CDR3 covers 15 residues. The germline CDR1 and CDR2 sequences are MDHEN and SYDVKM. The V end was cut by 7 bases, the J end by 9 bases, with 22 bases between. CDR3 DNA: TGTGCCAGCACCTCAACGGCGGACCCCCCCCGTGAGCAGTTCTTC. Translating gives CASTSTADPPREQFF. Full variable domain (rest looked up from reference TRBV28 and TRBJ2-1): DVKVTQSSRYLVKRTGEKVFLECVQDMDHENMFWYRQDPGLGLRLIYFSYDVKMKEKGDIPEGYSVSREKKERFSLILESASTNQTSMYLCASTSTADPPREQFFGPGTRLTVL.

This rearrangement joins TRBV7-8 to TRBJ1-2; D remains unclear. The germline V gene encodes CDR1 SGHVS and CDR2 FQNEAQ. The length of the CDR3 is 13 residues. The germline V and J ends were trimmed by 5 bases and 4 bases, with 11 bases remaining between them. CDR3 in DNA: TGTGCCAGCAGCCTCCCGTTGGGCTATGGCTACACCTTC. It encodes CASSLPLGYGYTF.

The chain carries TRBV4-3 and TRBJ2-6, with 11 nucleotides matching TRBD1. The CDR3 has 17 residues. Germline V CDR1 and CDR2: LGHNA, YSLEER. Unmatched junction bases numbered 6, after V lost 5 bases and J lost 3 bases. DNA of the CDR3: TGCGCCAGCAGCGACGGACAGGGGGCAGGTGGGGCCAACGTCCTGACTTTC. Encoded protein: CASSDGQGAGGANVLTF.

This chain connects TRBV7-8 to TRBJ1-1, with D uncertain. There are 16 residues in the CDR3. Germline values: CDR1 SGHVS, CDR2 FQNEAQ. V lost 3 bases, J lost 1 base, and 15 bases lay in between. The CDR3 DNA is TGTGCCAGCAGCTTGCGCCGGGATGCCAGGAACACTGAAGCTTTCTTT. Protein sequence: CASSLRRDARNTEAFF.

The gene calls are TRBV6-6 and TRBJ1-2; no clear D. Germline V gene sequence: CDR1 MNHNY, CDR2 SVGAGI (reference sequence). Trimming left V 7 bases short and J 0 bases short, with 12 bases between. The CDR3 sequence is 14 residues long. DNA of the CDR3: TGTGCCAGCACCCCACAGAGAACTAACTATGGCTACACCTTC. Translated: CASTPQRTNYGYTF.

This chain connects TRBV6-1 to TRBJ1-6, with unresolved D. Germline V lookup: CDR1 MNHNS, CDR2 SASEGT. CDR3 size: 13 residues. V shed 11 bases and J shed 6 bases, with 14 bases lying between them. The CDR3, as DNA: TGTGCCTGCCACGAGGCCGGTAATTCACCCCTCCACTTT. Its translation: CACHEAGNSPLHF.

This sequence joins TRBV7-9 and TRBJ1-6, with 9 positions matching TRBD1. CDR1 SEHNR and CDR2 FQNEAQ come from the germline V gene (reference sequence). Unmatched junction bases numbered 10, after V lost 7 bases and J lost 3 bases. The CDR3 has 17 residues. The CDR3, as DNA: TGTGCCAGCACCTTTATGGGACAGGGTTACTATAATTCACCCCTCCACTTT. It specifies CASTFMGQGYYNSPLHF.

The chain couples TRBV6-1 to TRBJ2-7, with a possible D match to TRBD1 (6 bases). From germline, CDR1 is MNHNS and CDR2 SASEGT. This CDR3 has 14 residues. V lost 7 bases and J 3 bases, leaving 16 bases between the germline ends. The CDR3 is CASTPGQLNYEQYF. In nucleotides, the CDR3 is TGTGCCAGCACTCCTGGACAGCTAAACTACGAGCAGTACTTC.

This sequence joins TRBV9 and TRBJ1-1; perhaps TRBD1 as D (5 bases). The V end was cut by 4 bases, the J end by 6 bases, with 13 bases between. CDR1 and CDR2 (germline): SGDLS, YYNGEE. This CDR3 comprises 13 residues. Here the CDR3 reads CASSPQGSAEAFF. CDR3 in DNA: TGTGCCAGCAGCCCCCAGGGTAGCGCTGAAGCTTTCTTT.

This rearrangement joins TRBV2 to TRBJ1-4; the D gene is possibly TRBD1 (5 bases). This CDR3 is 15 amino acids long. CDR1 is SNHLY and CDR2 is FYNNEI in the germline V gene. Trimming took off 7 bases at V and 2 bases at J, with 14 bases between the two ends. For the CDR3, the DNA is TGTGCCAGCAAAAGGGAGGGACTCACTAATGAAAAACTGTTTTTT. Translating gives CASKREGLTNEKLFF.

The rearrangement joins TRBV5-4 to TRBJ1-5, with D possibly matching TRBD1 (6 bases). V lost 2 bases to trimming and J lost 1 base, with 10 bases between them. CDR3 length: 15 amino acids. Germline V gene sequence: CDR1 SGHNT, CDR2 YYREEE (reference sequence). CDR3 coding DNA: TGTGCCAGCAGCTTTGGAGGGGGGAGCAATCAGCCCCAGCATTTT. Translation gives CASSFGGGSNQPQHF.

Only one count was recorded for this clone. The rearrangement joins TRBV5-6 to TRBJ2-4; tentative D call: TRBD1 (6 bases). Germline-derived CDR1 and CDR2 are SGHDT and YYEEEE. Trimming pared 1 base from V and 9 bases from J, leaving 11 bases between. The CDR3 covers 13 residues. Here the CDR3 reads CASSLWLDSIQYF. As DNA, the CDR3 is TGTGCCAGCAGCTTGTGGCTGGACAGCATTCAGTACTTC.

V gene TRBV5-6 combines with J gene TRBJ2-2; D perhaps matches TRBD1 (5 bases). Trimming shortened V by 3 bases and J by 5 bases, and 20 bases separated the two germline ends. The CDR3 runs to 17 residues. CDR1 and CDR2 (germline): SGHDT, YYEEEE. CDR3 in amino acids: CASSYPGLLKGTGELFF. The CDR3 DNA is TGTGCCAGCAGCTACCCCGGGCTCCTCAAGGGGACCGGGGAGCTGTTTTTT.

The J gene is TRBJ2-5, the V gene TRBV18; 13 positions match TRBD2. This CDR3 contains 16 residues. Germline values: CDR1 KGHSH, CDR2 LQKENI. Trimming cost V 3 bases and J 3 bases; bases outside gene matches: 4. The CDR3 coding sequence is TGTGCCAGCTCACCTGCCGGGACTAGCGGGGAAGAGACCCAGTACTTC. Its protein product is CASSPAGTSGEETQYF.

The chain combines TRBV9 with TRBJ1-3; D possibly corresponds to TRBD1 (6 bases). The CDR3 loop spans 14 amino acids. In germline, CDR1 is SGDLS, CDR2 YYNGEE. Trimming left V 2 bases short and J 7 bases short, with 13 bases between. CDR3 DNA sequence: TGTGCCAGCAGCGTCGGGCAGGGGATCAACACCATATATTTT. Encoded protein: CASSVGQGINTIYF. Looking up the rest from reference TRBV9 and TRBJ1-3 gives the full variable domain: DSGVTQTPKHLITATGQRVTLRCSPRSGDLSVYWYQQSLDQGLQFLIQYYNGEERAKGNILERFSAQQFPDLHSELNLSSLELGDSALYFCASSVGQGINTIYFGEGSWLTVV.

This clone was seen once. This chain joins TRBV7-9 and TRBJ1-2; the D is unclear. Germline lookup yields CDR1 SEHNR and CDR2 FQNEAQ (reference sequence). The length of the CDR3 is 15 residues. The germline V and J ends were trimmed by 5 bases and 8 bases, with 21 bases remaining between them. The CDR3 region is CASSLLGGKSEGYTF. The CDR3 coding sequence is TGTGCCAGCAGCCTCTTGGGAGGGAAGTCGGAGGGCTACACCTTC.